This entry is about one T cell receptor beta chain. Its antigen is currently not known. The sample holds no much larger clone one base away, and base qualities are not on file. In light of the paper, this sample's time point label describes: before neoadjuvant nivolumab. Patients had been newly diagnosed with stage II-IVA oral cavity squamous cell carcinoma, and no prior systemic or radiation treatment had been given to the patients. The cohort was made up of patients with locally advanced, HPV-negative oral cavity squamous cell carcinoma. Samples came from a longitudinal correlative study of a single-arm phase II trial of neoadjuvant nivolumab in oral cavity squamous cell carcinoma. Subject-matched pre- and post-treatment PBMCs and tumors from three responders and three non-responders underwent genomic DNA-based TCRbeta sequencing. The Maxwell RSC DNA from Tissue kit was used to isolate genomic DNA from tumor tissue.

CDR1 and CDR2 are drawn from the germline V gene: MNHNS, SASEGT. The CDR3 numbers 13 residues from cysteine through phenylalanine. The only DNA kept is the CDR3, 39 bases in frame from the first base. Trimming costs V 5 bases and J 8 bases, and their ends lie 15 bases apart. This specimen comes from a study of neoadjuvant anti-PD-1 for oral cavity cancer (dated by TCRdb to the early 2020s). In the study overall: Three to four biweekly doses of nivolumab at 3 mg/kg were mostly administered to patients before curative-intent surgical resection. A fourth nivolumab dose was given around day 43 to patients without progression, and definitive surgical resection was performed in those patients on days 50-56. Responders were defined as patients with complete response, partial response or stable disease by RECIST 1.1; non-responders were defined as patients with progression. The parent correlative cohort had about 11 patients and a response rate of about 35%.

Tumor libraries used mostly 4 to 6 ug of input genomic DNA for survey sequencing, with two replicates per sample. Following the manufacturer's instructions, the team built TCRbeta libraries using the immunoSEQ hsTCRbeta kit. An Illumina NovaSeq 6000 S4 flow cell was used to sequence the final libraries, which had first been combined to 3 nM. The authors processed their data as follows. The immunoSEQ Analyzer handled quality control and preprocessing of the raw data. The analysis was limited to productive rearrangements, and each clonotype was defined by a unique CDR3 amino acid sequence. Using the R package tcR, the researchers computed the Gini-Simpson index as their estimate of repertoire clonality. Student's t test was used to compare Gini indices, while Pearson correlation assessed associations with tumor size change. What TCRdb holds here is the immuneACCESS table cut down to in-frame rearrangements. Part of the clones is not present; checked against another copy, under half of the missing clones reflect an unresolved V gene, and the others are unexplained. That table gives V, J and clone size, and the DNA gave D and trimming. The sample table lists 5,500 to 8,000 clones, over 35% of them with a count of one. The top ten clonotypes cover roughly 25% of the sample.

Study-wide findings and limitations: Greater tumor shrinkage correlated with larger post-treatment sizes of preexisting intratumoral clones, which suggests that expansion of preexisting clones contributed to response. Higher pretreatment blood Treg/Th17 ratios correlated with both higher pretreatment blood TCRbeta clonality and lower post-treatment tumor TCRbeta clonality. Only a few patients per response group were included in the TCR analyses, and larger cohorts for validation were called for by the authors.

This TCR was sampled from a person aged 35 to 85 with oral cavity squamous cell carcinoma. Sample: tumor tissue, taken before nivolumab (anti-PD-1) treatment. The chain links TRBV6-1 with TRBJ1-2; no D segment can be confidently identified. DNA sequence: TGTGCCAGCAGTACCACGCGGAAATACGGCTACACCTTC. It specifies CASSTTRKYGYTF.